This T cell receptor beta chain was sequenced in a study of T cells in localized non-small cell lung cancer. Overall study findings and caveats: Appearances in adjacent lung were noted for a median approximately 50 of the top 100 tumor clones. Blood T cell density predicted longer survival; adjacent-lung clonality, shorter.

Sequencing used immunoSEQ multiplex PCR; TCRdb keeps in-frame clones, though not all of them. The profile covers about 28,000 clones, with 90% appearing a single time and approximately 1% taken by the ten largest. Note on this clone: Antigen unknown.

There are 15 residues in the CDR3. From germline, CDR1 is SEHNR and CDR2 FQNEAQ (reference sequence). Unmatched junction bases numbered 7, after V lost 5 bases and J lost 8 bases. The TCR comes from a woman between 35 and 70 years old with stage I lung adenocarcinoma. The specimen comprised peripheral blood, sampled before any cancer treatment. The V call is TRBV7-9, the J call TRBJ1-4, with 11 bases fitting TRBD1. CDR3 bases: TGTGCCAGCAGCACACGGACAGGGGGCCGGGAAAAACTGTTTTTT. Protein sequence: CASSTRTGGREKLFF.